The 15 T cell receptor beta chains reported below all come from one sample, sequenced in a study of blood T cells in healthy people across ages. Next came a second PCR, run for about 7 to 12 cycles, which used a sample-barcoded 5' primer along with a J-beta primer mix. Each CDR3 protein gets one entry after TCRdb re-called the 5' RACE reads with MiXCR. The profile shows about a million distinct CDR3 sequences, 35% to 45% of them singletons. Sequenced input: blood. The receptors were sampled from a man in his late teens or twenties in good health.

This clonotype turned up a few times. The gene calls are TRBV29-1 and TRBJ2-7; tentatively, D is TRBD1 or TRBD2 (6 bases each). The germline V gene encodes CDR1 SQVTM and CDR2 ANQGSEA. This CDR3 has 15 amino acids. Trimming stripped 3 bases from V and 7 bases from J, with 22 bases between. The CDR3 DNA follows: TGCAGCGTTGAGGGGGGCAGGTTGCGTTCTGATGAGCAGTACTTC. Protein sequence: CSVEGGRLRSDEQYF.

CDR3 amino acids: CASSFGSAGELFF. The CDR3, as DNA: TGTGCCAGCAGTTTCGGGAGCGCCGGGGAGCTGTTTTTT. V gene TRBV12-3 or TRBV12-4 combines with J gene TRBJ2-2; possible D gene TRBD2, 6 bases. This CDR3 region has 13 residues. V lost 3 bases to trimming and J lost 6 bases, with 8 bases between them.

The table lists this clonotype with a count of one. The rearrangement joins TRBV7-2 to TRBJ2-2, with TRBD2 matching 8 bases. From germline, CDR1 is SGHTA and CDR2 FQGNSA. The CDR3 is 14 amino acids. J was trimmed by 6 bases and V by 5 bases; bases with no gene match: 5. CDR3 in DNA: TGTGCCAGCAGCCCGGGGGGGTCGTCCGGGGAGCTGTTTTTT. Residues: CASSPGGSSGELFF.

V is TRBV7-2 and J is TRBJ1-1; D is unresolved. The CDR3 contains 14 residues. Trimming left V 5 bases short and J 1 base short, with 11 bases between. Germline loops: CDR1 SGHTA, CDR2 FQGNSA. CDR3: CASSPLPPNTEAFF. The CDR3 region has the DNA TGTGCCAGCAGCCCCCTCCCCCCGAACACTGAAGCTTTCTTT.

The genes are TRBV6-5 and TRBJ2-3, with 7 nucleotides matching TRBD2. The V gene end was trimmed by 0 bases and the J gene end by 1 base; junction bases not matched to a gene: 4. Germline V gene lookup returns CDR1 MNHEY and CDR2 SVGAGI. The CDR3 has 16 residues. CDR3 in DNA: TGTGCCAGCAGTTACTCGGGGGGACTACGCACAGATACGCAGTATTTT. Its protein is CASSYSGGLRTDTQYF.

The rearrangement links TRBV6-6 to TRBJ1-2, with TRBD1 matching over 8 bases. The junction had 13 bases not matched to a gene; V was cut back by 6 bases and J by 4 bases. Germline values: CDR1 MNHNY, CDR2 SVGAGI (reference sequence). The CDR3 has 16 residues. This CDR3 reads CASSPTGARPGYGYTF. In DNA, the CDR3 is TGTGCCAGCAGCCCGACAGGGGCGCGCCCCGGCTATGGCTACACCTTC.

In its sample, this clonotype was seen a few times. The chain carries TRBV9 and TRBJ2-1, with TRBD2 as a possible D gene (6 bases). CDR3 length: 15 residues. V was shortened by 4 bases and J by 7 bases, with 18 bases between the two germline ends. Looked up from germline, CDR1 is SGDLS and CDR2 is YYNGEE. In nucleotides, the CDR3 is TGTGCCAGCAGCCCCGCCGGGACTTCTCAGAATGAGCAGTTCTTC. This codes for CASSPAGTSQNEQFF.

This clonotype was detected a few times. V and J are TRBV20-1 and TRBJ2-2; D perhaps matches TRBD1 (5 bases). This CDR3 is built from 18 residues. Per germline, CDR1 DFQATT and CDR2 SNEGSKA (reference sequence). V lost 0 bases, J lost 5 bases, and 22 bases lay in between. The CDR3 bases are TGCAGTGCTAGAGATCAGGAAGGGGCCGCTCCAGAAACCGGGGAGCTGTTTTTT. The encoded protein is CSARDQEGAAPETGELFF.

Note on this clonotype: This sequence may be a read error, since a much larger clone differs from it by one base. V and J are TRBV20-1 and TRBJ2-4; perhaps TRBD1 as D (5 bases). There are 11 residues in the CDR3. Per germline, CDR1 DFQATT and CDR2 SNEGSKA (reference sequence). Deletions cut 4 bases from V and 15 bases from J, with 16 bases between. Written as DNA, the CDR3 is TGCAGTGCTAATGCCCAGGGTACTGTGTACTTC. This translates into CSANAQGTVYF.

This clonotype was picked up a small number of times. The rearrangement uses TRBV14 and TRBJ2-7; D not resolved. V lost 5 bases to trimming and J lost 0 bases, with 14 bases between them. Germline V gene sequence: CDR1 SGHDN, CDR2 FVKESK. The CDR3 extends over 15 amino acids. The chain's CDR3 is CASSTDQRYSYEQYF. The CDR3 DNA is TGTGCCAGCAGCACGGACCAACGATACTCCTACGAGCAGTACTTC.

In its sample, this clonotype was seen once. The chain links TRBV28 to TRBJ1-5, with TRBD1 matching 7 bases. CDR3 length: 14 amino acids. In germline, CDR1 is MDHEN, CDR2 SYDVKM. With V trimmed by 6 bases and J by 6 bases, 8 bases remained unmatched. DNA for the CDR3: TGTGCCAGCAGACCACAGGGGTTGGGTCAGCCCCAGCATTTT. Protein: CASRPQGLGQPQHF.

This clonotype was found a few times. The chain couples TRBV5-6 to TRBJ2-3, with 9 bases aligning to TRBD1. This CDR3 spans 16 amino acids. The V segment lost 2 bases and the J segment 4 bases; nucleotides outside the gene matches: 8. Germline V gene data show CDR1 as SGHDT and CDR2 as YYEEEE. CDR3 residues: CASSFPQGALADTQYF. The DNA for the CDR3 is TGTGCCAGCAGCTTCCCACAGGGGGCGTTGGCAGATACGCAGTATTTT.

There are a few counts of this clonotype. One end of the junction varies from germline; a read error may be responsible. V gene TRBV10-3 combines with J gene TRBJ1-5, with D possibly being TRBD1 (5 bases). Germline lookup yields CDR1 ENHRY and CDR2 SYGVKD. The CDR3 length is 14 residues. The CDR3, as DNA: TGTGCCATCAGTGTGGGGCATAGCAATCAGCTCCAGCATTTT. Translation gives CAISVGHSNQLQHF.

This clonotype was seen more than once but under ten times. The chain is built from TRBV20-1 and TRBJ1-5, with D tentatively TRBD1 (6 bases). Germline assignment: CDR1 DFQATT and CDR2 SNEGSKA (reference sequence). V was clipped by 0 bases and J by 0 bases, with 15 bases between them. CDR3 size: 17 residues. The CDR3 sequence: CSARDRRGGSSNQPQHF. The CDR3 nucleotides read TGCAGTGCTAGAGATCGACGAGGGGGTTCTAGCAATCAGCCCCAGCATTTT.

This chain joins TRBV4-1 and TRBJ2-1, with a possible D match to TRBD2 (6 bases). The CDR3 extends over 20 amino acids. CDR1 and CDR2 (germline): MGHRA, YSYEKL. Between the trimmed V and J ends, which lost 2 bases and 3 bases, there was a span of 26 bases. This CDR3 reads CASSQLPRGIDSAGYNEQFF. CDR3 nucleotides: TGCGCCAGCAGCCAACTACCGCGGGGCATCGACTCAGCAGGCTACAATGAGCAGTTCTTC.